This T cell receptor beta chain originates from a study of T-cell reconstitution after alpha-beta-depleted transplantation in children. The CDR3 is made up of 14 amino acids. Looked up from germline, CDR1 is KGHDR and CDR2 is SFDVKD. V was trimmed by 5 bases and J by 10 bases, leaving 19 bases between them. Construction of the TCRbeta library involved unique molecular identifiers. TCRdb re-called the PCR reads with MiXCR, one entry per CDR3 protein. Among 200,000 to 250,000 distinct CDR3 sequences listed, 9.7% were seen once. This clonotype showed up many times. This clonotype was obtained from a human donor who donated a stem cell graft to a child with SCID. The rearrangement uses TRBV24-1 and TRBJ1-1, with D possibly TRBD1 on 6 matching bases. The sequencing here drew on PBMCs from the stem cell graft donor, taken from the stem cell graft. CDR3 sequence reads: CATSVSGESGGAFF. DNA of the CDR3: TGTGCCACCAGTGTATCAGGGGAGAGTGGCGGAGCTTTCTTT.